This T cell receptor beta chain originates from a study of CD8 T cells in ankylosing spondylitis. Study-wide results and limits: Ankylosing spondylitis blood appeared to be characterized by a TCR beta motif of fewer than ten highly homologous variants. Past research had described some motif variants in reactive arthritis synovial fluid and blood. Clones linked to the disease showed a CD8+ phenotype. They occurred at relatively low frequencies in peripheral blood.

Notes on this clonotype: The target antigen is unknown.

The CDR3 is made up of 12 amino acids. The V and J ends lost 6 bases and 1 base respectively, with 8 bases between them. Per the germline V gene, CDR1 is DFQATT and CDR2 is SNEGSKA (reference sequence). Quantitative 5'-RACE with molecular barcodes produced the TCR beta libraries. MiXCR, applied by TCRdb to the 5' RACE reads, yields one record per CDR3 protein. The table includes 25,000 to 35,000 distinct CDR3 sequences, 13% to 15% detected once. The sample comprised blood. The chain employs TRBV20-1 and TRBJ2-3; TRBD2 is a possible D gene (6 bases). This TCR derives from a male donor with ankylosing spondylitis or in good health (not recorded which). As DNA, the CDR3 is TGCAGTGCGGAGCGGGGCACAGATACGCAGTATTTT. It codes for CSAERGTDTQYF.